This T cell receptor beta chain was recorded in a study of T cells in Graves' hyperthyroidism and ophthalmopathy (dated by TCRdb to 2018 to 2020). At the level of the whole study: Peripheral blood samples were taken at the time of initial diagnosis, prior to any treatment. TCR V-J signatures able to tell the groups apart were searched for in a discovery cohort of approximately 95 patients, of whom fewer than 45 had Graves' ophthalmopathy and 57 had stable Graves' hyperthyroidism. Whether ophthalmopathy could be predicted prospectively was tested in an independent validation cohort made up of about 18 hyperthyroidism patients plus 17 patients who later progressed to ophthalmopathy. The approximately 98 discovery patients were randomly divided into training and test sets at a 7:3 ratio. The study also compared thyroid tissue and blood T-cell repertoires from five or six Graves' hyperthyroidism patients. After blood sampling, hyperthyroidism patients were treated with methimazole at a starting dose of 30 mg daily, and ophthalmopathy patients were treated with high-dose intravenous methylprednisolone. TCR Vbeta CDR3 sequencing of 140 or so peripheral blood samples (approximately 44 ophthalmopathy, 75 or so hyperthyroidism and around 17 progressor patients) is reported in the paper. General conclusions and limits of the study: Most expanded thyroid clonotypes (frequency above 0.001) were also detected in blood, suggesting blood repertoires may reflect thyroid immune responses. In validation, the model predicted progression to ophthalmopathy a median of roughly 6.1 months before onset, with roughly 71% sensitivity and 72.22% specificity. Sample size was not statistically predetermined, and blinding of investigators to group allocation was not performed. Ophthalmopathy was separated from stable hyperthyroidism by a 13 V-J signature model, with around 90% sensitivity and about 81% specificity obtained in cross-validation and 80%/75% obtained in testing.

Graves' hyperthyroidism was defined as stable when no progression to ophthalmopathy occurred over 18 months of follow-up. Hyperthyroidism patients were aged 18 to 65 years and newly diagnosed, with disease duration of less than 2 months. Exclusion was applied to patients with uncontrolled infections, other autoimmune diseases, pregnancy or lactation. Clinical symptoms, serum thyroxine and TRAb, thyroid ultrasound, and orbital computed tomography formed the basis for the diagnoses. PBMCs were isolated from about 9 ml of fresh peripheral blood by Ficoll-Paque density gradient centrifugation. Total RNA was extracted with Trizol reagent, and quality was checked on an Agilent 2100 Bioanalyzer. This clonotype was detected many times. What this receptor recognizes is not known. Base qualities are missing; no much larger clone stands one base away. Amplification of TCR beta CDR3 regions was carried out from RNA transcripts. The first round of RT-PCR for the TCR CDR3 was performed with the HTBI primer set and the Qiagen OneStep RT-PCR kit. Libraries were constructed in a second round of multiplex PCR, after which size selection and purification were carried out. The libraries were sequenced on an Illumina HiSeq2000 using paired-end 100 bp reads. The paper's processing steps were these. SOAPnuke was used to process the raw data, throwing out any read that contained adapters or uncalled bases, had a mean Phred below 15, or lacked an exact constant-primer or identifier match. High-quality paired reads were merged with COPE v1.2.5, and unique nucleotide sequences were defined as clonotypes. Clonotypes were aligned to IMGT TRBV, TRBD and TRBJ reference segments using MiTCR v1.1. Analysis was restricted to V-J combinations with a frequency above 0.0001, which covered about 99% of repertoires. A TCS score was defined as the ratio of F50 (clonal expansion) to E x V (chaos), with BLOSUM62-based TCRdist applied between CDR3 peptides within each V-J. Welch's t-statistics and random forest reduced fewer than 550 V-J features to roughly 13, which were used in a naive Bayes classifier (R e1071). TCRdb itself trimmed the public reads at Q25 with fastp, ran MiXCR and retained productive beta chains. Each entry merges the rows of one CDR3 protein and shows their most common DNA and genes. For this entry, the V and J calls and clone size follow TCRdb and not the study's own pipeline. This sample lists 550,000 to 800,000 distinct CDR3 sequences; less than 20% were detected once. The top ten clones comprise 8.4% of the sample.

There are 12 amino acids in the CDR3, from cysteine to phenylalanine inclusive. Only the CDR3 part of the read is kept: 36 bases, read in frame from the first base. Trimming at the junction amounts to 5 bases on V and 3 bases on J, and the germline ends lie 8 bases apart. For CDR1 and CDR2, the germline V gene lists SGHTA and FQGNSA. Sequenced input: blood. The rearranged segments are TRBV7-2 and TRBJ2-7; no D gene is confidently identified. This sequence was found in a man aged 18-30 years with Graves' hyperthyroidism. The CDR3 reads CASSPYRYEQYF. The DNA sequence is given as TGTGCCAGCAGCCCCTACCGCTACGAGCAGTACTTC.